Detailed here is one T cell receptor (beta chain). Antigen: not known. This CDR3 has 15 amino acids. CDR1 is MDHEN, CDR2 SYDVKM, per germline. With 2 bases removed from V and 1 base from J, the gap between germline ends came to 9 bases. The PCR used 52 TRBV and 13 TRBJ primers. Sequencing used immunoSEQ multiplex PCR; TCRdb keeps in-frame clones, though not all of them. The profile shows over 30,000 clones, more than 85% of them singletons. The data are from a study of regulatory T cells. The study, taken as a whole, reports: In patients, unique TRB V-J pairs were restricted and V/J usage skewed, especially in Tregs. Hydrophobic residues at CDR3 positions 6 and 7 were enriched in conventional CD4+ T cells of CD3G-deficient patients.

Material: conventional CD4+ T cells sorted from blood. The gene calls are TRBV28 and TRBJ1-5, with a possible D match to TRBD1 (5 bases). This receptor was obtained from a child younger than 10 with CD3G deficiency. The CDR3 bases are TGTGCCAGCAGTTTAGGCCAGGGCAGCAATCAGCCCCAGCATTTT. It translates to CASSLGQGSNQPQHF.